This passage covers 5 T cell receptor beta chains from one sample sequenced in a study of identical twins. One entry per CDR3 protein results from TCRdb running MiXCR on the 5' RACE reads. The sample lists 450,000 to 650,000 distinct CDR3 sequences; 9.6% were seen once. The same specimen was also included in a second study, on yellow fever vaccine responses in identical twins.

Sequenced: PBMCs. The receptors were sampled from a woman under 30 in good health.

Only a few counts were recorded for this clonotype. CDR3 nucleotides: TGTGCCAGCAGTTTAGCAATGAGCGGCCAAGAGACCCAGTACTTC. Translating it yields CASSLAMSGQETQYF. The chain joins TRBV12-3 or TRBV12-4 to TRBJ2-5; maybe TRBD2 (5 bases). Trimming stripped 0 bases from V and 1 base from J, with 9 bases between. The CDR3 has 15 amino acids.

V is TRBV10-1 and J is TRBJ2-5, with 12 bases that match TRBD1. Germline V gives CDR1 WNHNN, CDR2 SYGVQD (reference sequence). V dropped 8 bases and J dropped 6; count of bases not matched to a gene: 7. The CDR3 is 14 amino acids. In DNA form, the CDR3 reads TGCGCCAGCGGGGACAGGGGGCAGGGAAAGACCCAGTACTTC. This translates into CASGDRGQGKTQYF.

A remark on this clonotype: This may be a read error, as it is one base from a much larger clone. The rearrangement joins TRBV5-1 to TRBJ2-3; 7 nucleotides agree with TRBD1. Germline V gene lookup returns CDR1 SGHRS and CDR2 YFSETQ. The CDR3 has 14 amino acids. V was clipped by 2 bases and J by 0 bases; unmatched bases: 0. CDR3 coding DNA: TGCGCCAGCAGCTTACAGGGGAGCACAGATACGCAGTATTTT. Translating gives CASSLQGSTDTQYF.

This clonotype appeared a few times. CDR3 sequence reads: CATSELTGEELFF. The DNA for the CDR3 is TGTGCCACCAGTGAATTGACAGGAGAGGAGCTGTTTTTT. This chain joins TRBV24-1 and TRBJ2-2, with D possibly matching TRBD1 (6 bases). Germline CDR1 is KGHDR and CDR2 is SFDVKD. CDR3 length: 13 amino acids. V was clipped by 4 bases and J by 10 bases, with 12 bases between them.

The V gene is TRBV4-3, the J gene TRBJ2-7, with D possibly being TRBD1 (5 bases). This CDR3 has 15 residues. V was trimmed by 0 bases and J by 4 bases, leaving 13 bases between them. Germline-derived CDR1 and CDR2 are LGHNA and YSLEER. The CDR3 nucleotides read TGCGCCAGCAGCCAAGATAAAGGGGCCCTATACGAGCAGTACTTC. Translated, it gives CASSQDKGALYEQYF.